Listed below are T cell receptor beta chains from one sample, sequenced in a study of human T cells and chemical hapten exposure. TCRdb re-called the RACE reads through MiXCR, storing one row per CDR3 protein. The data contain about 120,000 distinct CDR3 sequences, over 9% of them singletons. Here the sequenced sample was whole blood, taken in connection with sensitization to the hapten diphenylcyclopropenone (DPC). These receptors originate from a woman aged 50 to 65 with alopecia areata. Some clones in this sample may be carry-over from other donors' samples. Each CDR3 is given with its conserved first and last residue. Fields, in order: clone size, J gene, D gene, V gene, CDR3 length, CDR3 DNA, CDR3 protein. A D gene is named only where the DNA matches it firmly. Clone size is given for some rows only: seen once, a few or many times, or a class if the clone is expanded.

few TRBJ2-7 . TRBV27 16 TGTGCCAGCAGTTTTGGCGTTGGGGCAGCTATCTACGAGCAGTACTTC CASSFGVGAAIYEQYF
. TRBJ2-1 . TRBV3-1 15 TGTGCCAGCAGCCCGTCGGCGGAGGGTGGGAATGAGCAGTTCTTC CASSPSAEGGNEQFF
. TRBJ2-1 . TRBV29-1 14 TGCAGCGTTGACTCAGCCTTATCCTACAATGAGCAGTTCTTC CSVDSALSYNEQFF
. TRBJ2-7 TRBD2 TRBV27 15 TGTGCCAGCAGTTCACTAGCGGGAGGGACCTACGAGCAGTACTTC CASSSLAGGTYEQYF
few TRBJ2-5 TRBD2 TRBV29-1 13 TGCAGTTCTCGGGCGGGAGTGTTGGAGACCCAGTACTTC CSSRAGVLETQYF
. TRBJ1-6 . TRBV6-5 15 TGTGCCAGCAGCCACCAAATTGGGGTGGAGTCACCCCTCCACTTT CASSHQIGVESPLHF
few TRBJ2-7 TRBD1 TRBV6-6 13 TGTGCCAGCAGTATGACAGGGGGTTACGAGCAGTACTTC CASSMTGGYEQYF
. TRBJ1-4 TRBD1 TRBV5-1 14 TGCGCCAGCAAATTCGGGACAGGGGTTGAAAAACTGTTTTTT CASKFGTGVEKLFF
few TRBJ2-6 TRBD1 TRBV2 16 TGTGCCAGCAAGGGACAGGTGTACTCTGGGGCCAACGTCCTGACTTTC CASKGQVYSGANVLTF
few TRBJ1-1 TRBD1 TRBV2 13 TGTGCCAGTCCCAGGGGGCTCCACAACGAAGCTTTCTTT CASPRGLHNEAFF
few TRBJ2-3 TRBD1 TRBV6-1 15 TGTGCCAGCAGTAAACAGGGGGGAGGTAGAGATACGCAGTATTTT CASSKQGGGRDTQYF
few TRBJ2-1 . TRBV6-2/TRBV6-3 15 TGTGCCAGCAGTTACGGTGGGGAGGGGGAAAGAGAGCAGTTCTTC CASSYGGEGEREQFF
few TRBJ2-1 . TRBV24-1 13 TGTGCCACCAGTGATCTTGGACGAAGTGAGCAGTTCTTC CATSDLGRSEQFF
. TRBJ2-5 . TRBV6-5 17 TGTGCCAGCAGCGTTGCTAAGGGGCAACGGGGGGCAGAGACCCAGTACTTC CASSVAKGQRGAETQYF
few TRBJ1-3 . TRBV2 15 TGTGCCAGCAGTGATGAGGGACGAGGAGGAAACACCATATATTTT CASSDEGRGGNTIYF
few TRBJ2-7 . TRBV6-2/TRBV6-3 11 TGTGCCAGCTCGGACGGTTACGAGCAGTACTTC CASSDGYEQYF
few TRBJ2-7 TRBD2 TRBV29-1 12 TGCAGCGTTCCCGGGACTAGCGGGAGTCGATACTTC CSVPGTSGSRYF
many TRBJ1-5 . TRBV19 15 TGTGCCAGTAGTTTCGGGGATAGCGGCACGCAGCCCCAGCATTTT CASSFGDSGTQPQHF
. TRBJ2-1 . TRBV29-1 15 TGCAGCGTCTCCGGGACAAGGGGGGGAACACGGGAGCAGTTCTTC CSVSGTRGGTREQFF
few TRBJ2-7 . TRBV6-1 15 TGTGCCAGCAGTGAAGCGGTGGGGCCTTCCTACGAGCAGTACTTC CASSEAVGPSYEQYF
few TRBJ1-6 . TRBV11-2 14 TGTGCCAGCAGCTTAGGGAAAGATCGTTCACCCCTCCACTTT CASSLGKDRSPLHF
. TRBJ1-5 TRBD1 TRBV2 13 TGTGCCAGCAGGGACAGGGGTCACCAGCCCCAGCATTTT CASRDRGHQPQHF
. TRBJ2-3 . TRBV13 14 TGTGCCAGCAGCTTAGGGGCTTCCGGAGATACGCAGTATTTT CASSLGASGDTQYF
few TRBJ2-1 . TRBV21-1 16 TGTGCCAGCAGCAAAGGGGGGGGCAAAGTCTACAATGAGCAGTTCTTC CASSKGGGKVYNEQFF
. TRBJ1-2 . TRBV30 10 TGTGCCTGGCTGGGGAGAGGCTACACCTTC CAWLGRGYTF
few TRBJ2-7 . TRBV29-1 12 TGCAGCGTTAGTTCAGGGAACTACGAGCAGTACTTC CSVSSGNYEQYF
. TRBJ2-7 . TRBV11-2 14 TGTGCCAGCAGCTTAGATGACGTGGATAACGAGCAGTACTTC CASSLDDVDNEQYF
. TRBJ1-3 . TRBV13 16 TGTGCCAGCAGCTTCCGTGGGACCTACTCTGGAAACACCATATATTTT CASSFRGTYSGNTIYF
. TRBJ2-7 TRBD2 TRBV29-1 15 TGCAGCGTCATCGGGACTAGCGGGAGTCCCTACGAGCAGTACTTC CSVIGTSGSPYEQYF
. TRBJ2-4 TRBD2 TRBV6-2/TRBV6-3 14 TGTGCCAGCAGTCCCCCTGGGGGGGGGAGCATTCAGTACTTC CASSPPGGGSIQYF
. TRBJ2-5 . TRBV7-6 16 TGTGCCAGCAGCTTAGTGAGCGAGTCACCTCAAGAGACCCAGTACTTC CASSLVSESPQETQYF
few TRBJ1-5 . TRBV20-1 10 TGCAGTGCTGGCAATCAGCCCCAGCATTTT CSAGNQPQHF
many TRBJ2-7 TRBD2 TRBV13 14 TGTGCCAGCAGCCTCGGGACTAGCTCCTACGAGCAGTACTTC CASSLGTSSYEQYF
. TRBJ1-4 . TRBV19 14 TGTGCCAGTAGTGAGTACCGGAGTAATGAAAAACTGTTTTTT CASSEYRSNEKLFF
many TRBJ2-7 TRBD2 TRBV10-1 17 TGCGCCAGCAGTGAGTCGGGGACTAGCGGGGGGCCCTACGAGCAGTACTTC CASSESGTSGGPYEQYF
few TRBJ2-1 . TRBV7-3 12 TGTGCCAGCAGCTTAATTGCGGGTGAGCAGTTCTTC CASSLIAGEQFF
many TRBJ1-1 TRBD1 TRBV7-2 13 TGTGCCAGCAGCCTGGGACAGGGGATTGAAGCTTTCTTT CASSLGQGIEAFF
. TRBJ1-4 . TRBV5-1 13 TGCGCCAGCAGCTGGGGCAATAATGAAAAACTGTTTTTT CASSWGNNEKLFF
. TRBJ1-1 . TRBV12-3/TRBV12-4 13 TGTGCCAGCCTCCCCCCGATCAACACTGAAGCTTTCTTT CASLPPINTEAFF
many TRBJ2-1 TRBD1 TRBV24-1 13 TGTGCCACCAGGGGGACAGCCGACAATGAGCAGTTCTTC CATRGTADNEQFF
. TRBJ1-5 TRBD1 TRBV5-6 16 TGTGCCAGCAGCTTTACGACAGGGCCGGGCAATCAGCCCCAGCATTTT CASSFTTGPGNQPQHF